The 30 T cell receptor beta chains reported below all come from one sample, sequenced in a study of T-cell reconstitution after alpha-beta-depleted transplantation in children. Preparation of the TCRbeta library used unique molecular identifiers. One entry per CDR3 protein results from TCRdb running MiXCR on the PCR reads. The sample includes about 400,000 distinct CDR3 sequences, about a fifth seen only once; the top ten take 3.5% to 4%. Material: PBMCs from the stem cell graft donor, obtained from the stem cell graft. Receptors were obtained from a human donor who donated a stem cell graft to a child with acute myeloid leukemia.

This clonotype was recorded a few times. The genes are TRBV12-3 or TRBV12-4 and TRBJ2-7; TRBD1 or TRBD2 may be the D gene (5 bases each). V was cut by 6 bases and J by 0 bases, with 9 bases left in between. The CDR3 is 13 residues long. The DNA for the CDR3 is TGTGCCAGCAGGAGGGACCCCTCCTACGAGCAGTACTTC. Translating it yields CASRRDPSYEQYF.

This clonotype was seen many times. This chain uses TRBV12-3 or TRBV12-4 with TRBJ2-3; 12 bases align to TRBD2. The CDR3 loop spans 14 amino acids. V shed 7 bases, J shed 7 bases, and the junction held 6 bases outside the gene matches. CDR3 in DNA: TGTGCCAGCATCCTCGGGACTAGCGGGCATACGCAGTATTTT. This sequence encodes CASILGTSGHTQYF.

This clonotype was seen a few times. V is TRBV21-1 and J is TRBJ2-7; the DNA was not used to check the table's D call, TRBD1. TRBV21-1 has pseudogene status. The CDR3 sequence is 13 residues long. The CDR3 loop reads CASSKGTTYEQYF. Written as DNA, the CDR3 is TGTGCCAGCAGCAAAGGGACAACCTACGAGCAGTACTTC.

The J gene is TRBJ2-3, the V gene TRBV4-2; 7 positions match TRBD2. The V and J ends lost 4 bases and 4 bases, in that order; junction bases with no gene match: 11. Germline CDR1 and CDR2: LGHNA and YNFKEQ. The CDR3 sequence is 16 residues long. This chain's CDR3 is CASSRGSGPSADTQYF. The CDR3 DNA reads TGTGCCAGCAGCCGAGGTAGCGGGCCTTCAGCAGATACGCAGTATTTT.

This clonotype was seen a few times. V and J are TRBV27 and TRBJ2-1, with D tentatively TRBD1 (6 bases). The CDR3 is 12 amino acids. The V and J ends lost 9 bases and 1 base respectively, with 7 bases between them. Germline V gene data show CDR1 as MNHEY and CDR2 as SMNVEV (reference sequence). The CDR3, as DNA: TGTGCCAGTGGACAGTCCTACAATGAGCAGTTCTTC. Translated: CASGQSYNEQFF.

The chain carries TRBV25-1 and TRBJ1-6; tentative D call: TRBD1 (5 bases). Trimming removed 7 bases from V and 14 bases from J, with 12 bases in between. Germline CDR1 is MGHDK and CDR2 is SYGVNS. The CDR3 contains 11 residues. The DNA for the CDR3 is TGTGCCAGCACCCCCGGGGGGGCCCTCCACTTT. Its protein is CASTPGGALHF.

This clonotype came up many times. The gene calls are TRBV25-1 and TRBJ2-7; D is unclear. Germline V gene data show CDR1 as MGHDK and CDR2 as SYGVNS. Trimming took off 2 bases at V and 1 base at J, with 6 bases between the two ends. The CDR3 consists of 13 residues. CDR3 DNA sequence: TGTGCCAGCAGTGAACAGGATTCCTACGAGCAGTACTTC. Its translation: CASSEQDSYEQYF.

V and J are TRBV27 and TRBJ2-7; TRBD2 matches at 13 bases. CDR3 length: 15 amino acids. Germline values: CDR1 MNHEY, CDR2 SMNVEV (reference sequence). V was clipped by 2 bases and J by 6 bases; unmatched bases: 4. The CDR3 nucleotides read TGTGCCAGCAGTTTAGGGACTAGCGGGGTGTTCGAGCAGTACTTC. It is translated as CASSLGTSGVFEQYF.

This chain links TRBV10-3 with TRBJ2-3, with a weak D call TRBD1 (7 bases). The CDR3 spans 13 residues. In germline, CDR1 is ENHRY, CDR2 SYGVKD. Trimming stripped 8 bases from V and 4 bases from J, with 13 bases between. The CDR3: CAIWSGGPDTQYF. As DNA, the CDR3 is TGTGCCATCTGGTCAGGGGGGCCAGATACGCAGTATTTT.

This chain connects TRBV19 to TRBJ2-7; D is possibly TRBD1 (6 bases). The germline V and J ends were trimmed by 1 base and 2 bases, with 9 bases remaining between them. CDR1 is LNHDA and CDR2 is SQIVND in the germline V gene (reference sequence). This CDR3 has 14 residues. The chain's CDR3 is CASSIAKGAYEQYF. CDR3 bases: TGTGCCAGTAGTATAGCAAAGGGGGCCTACGAGCAGTACTTC.

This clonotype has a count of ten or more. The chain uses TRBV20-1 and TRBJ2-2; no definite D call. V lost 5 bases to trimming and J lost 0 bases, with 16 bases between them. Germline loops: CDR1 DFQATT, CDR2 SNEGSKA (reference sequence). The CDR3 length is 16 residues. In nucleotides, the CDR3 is TGCAGTGCTGCCGATCCTAGTGGCTCGAACACCGGGGAGCTGTTTTTT. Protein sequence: CSAADPSGSNTGELFF.

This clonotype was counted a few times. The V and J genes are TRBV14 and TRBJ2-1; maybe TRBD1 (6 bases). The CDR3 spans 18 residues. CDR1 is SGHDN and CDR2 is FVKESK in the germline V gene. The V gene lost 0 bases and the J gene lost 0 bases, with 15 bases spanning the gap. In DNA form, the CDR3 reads TGTGCCAGCAGCCAAGATTTTCAGGGGCAGTTCTCCTACAATGAGCAGTTCTTC. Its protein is CASSQDFQGQFSYNEQFF.

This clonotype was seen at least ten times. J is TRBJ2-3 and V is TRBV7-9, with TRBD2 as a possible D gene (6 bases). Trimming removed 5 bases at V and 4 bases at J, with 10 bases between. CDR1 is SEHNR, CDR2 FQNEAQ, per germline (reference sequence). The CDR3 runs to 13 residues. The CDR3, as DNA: TGTGCCAGCAGCCCCACTAGCTCAGATACGCAGTATTTT. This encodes CASSPTSSDTQYF.

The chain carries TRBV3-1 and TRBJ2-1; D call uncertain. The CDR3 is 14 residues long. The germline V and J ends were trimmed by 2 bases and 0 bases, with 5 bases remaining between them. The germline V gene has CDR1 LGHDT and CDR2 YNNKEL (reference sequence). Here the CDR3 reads CASSQMVSYNEQFF. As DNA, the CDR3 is TGTGCCAGCAGCCAAATGGTCTCCTACAATGAGCAGTTCTTC.

CDR3 residues: CASSLGKVNTEAFF. The CDR3 nucleotides are TGTGCCAGCAGTTTGGGAAAGGTGAACACTGAAGCTTTCTTT. The chain couples TRBV12-3 or TRBV12-4 to TRBJ1-1; no reliable D call. Trimming cost V 3 bases and J 0 bases, with 8 bases left between them. CDR3 length equals 14 residues.

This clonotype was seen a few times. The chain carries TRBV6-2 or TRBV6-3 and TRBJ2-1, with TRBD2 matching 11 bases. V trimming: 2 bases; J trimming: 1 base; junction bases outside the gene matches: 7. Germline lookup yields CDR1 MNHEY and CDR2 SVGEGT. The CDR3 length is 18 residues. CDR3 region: CASSYPGLAGLSYNEQFF. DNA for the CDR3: TGTGCCAGCAGTTACCCAGGACTAGCGGGCCTATCCTACAATGAGCAGTTCTTC.

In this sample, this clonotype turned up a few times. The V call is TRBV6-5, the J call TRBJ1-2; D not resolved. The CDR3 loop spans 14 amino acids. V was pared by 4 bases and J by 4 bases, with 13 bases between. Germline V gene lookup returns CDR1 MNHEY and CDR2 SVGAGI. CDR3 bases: TGTGCCAGCAGTTCCTCGACCACGGCCTATGGCTACACCTTC. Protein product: CASSSSTTAYGYTF.

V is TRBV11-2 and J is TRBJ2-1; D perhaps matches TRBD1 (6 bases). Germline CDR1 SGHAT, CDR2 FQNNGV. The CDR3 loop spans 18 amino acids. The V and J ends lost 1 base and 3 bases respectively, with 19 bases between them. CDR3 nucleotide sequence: TGTGCCAGCAGCTTAGGGGGCAAGGGGGATATTCTCTACAATGAGCAGTTCTTC. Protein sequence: CASSLGGKGDILYNEQFF.

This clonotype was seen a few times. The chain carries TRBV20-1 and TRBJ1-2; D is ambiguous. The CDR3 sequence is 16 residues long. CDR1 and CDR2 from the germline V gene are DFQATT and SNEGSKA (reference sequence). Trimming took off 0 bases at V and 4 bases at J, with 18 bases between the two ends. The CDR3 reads CSARDHGSQAGYGYTF. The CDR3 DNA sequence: TGCAGTGCTAGAGATCACGGGTCGCAGGCTGGCTATGGCTACACCTTC.

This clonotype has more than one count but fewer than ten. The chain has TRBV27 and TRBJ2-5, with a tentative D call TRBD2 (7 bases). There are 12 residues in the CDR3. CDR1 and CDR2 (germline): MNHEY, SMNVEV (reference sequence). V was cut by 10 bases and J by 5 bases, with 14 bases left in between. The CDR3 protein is CAMQEGGETQYF. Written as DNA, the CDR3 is TGTGCCATGCAGGAGGGGGGGGAGACCCAGTACTTC.

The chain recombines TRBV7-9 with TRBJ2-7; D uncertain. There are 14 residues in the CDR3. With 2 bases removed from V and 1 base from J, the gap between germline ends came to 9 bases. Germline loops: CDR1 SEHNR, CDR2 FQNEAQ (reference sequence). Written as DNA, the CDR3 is TGTGCCAGCAGCTTATCGGGCGAGTCCTACGAGCAGTACTTC. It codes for CASSLSGESYEQYF.

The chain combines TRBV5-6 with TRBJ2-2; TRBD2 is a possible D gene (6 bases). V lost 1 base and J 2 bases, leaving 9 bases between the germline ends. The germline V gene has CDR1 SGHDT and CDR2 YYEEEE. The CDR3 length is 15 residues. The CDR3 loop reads CASSLTSPNTGELFF. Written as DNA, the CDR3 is TGTGCCAGCAGCTTGACTAGCCCAAACACCGGGGAGCTGTTTTTT.

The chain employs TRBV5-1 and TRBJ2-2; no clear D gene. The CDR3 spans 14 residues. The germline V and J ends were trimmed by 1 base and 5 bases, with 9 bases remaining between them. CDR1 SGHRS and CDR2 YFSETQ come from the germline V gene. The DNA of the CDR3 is TGCGCCAGCAGCTTGCCACCGACGACCGGGGAGCTGTTTTTT. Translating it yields CASSLPPTTGELFF. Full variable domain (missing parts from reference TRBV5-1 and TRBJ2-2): KAGVTQTPRYLIKTRGQQVTLSCSPISGHRSVSWYQQTPGQGLQFLFEYFSETQRNKGNFPGRFSGRQFSNSRSEMNVSTLELGDSALYLCASSLPPTTGELFFGEGSRLTVL.

The CDR3 DNA reads as TGCAGTGCTAGCACACGAGGCGGGAGGGCCAGACACGAGCAGTACTTC. It yields the protein CSASTRGGRARHEQYF. V usage is TRBV20-1 and J usage is TRBJ2-7; 9 nucleotides match TRBD2. The CDR3 length is 16 residues. Trimming at V came to 3 bases and at J to 5 bases, leaving 14 bases not matched to a gene. Per the germline V gene, CDR1 is DFQATT and CDR2 is SNEGSKA (reference sequence).

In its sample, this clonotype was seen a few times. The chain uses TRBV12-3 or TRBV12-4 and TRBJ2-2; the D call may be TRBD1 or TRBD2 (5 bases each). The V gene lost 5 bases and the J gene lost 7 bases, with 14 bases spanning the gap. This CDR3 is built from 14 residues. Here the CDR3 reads CASSPRQSGGELFF. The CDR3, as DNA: TGTGCCAGCAGTCCCAGACAGAGCGGCGGGGAGCTGTTTTTT.

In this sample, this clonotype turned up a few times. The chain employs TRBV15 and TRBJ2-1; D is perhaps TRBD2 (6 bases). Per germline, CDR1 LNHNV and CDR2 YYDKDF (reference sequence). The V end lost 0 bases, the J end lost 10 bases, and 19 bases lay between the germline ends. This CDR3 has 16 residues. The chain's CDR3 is CATSRDRLVMGLEQFF. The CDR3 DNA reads TGTGCCACCAGCAGAGATCGACTAGTAATGGGTTTAGAGCAGTTCTTC.

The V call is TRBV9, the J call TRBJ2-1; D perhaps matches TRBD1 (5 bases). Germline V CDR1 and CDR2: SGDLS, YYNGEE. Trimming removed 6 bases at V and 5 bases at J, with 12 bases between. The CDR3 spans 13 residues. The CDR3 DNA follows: TGTGCCAGCACTGGGGTAGGGGACAATGAGCAGTTCTTC. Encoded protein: CASTGVGDNEQFF.

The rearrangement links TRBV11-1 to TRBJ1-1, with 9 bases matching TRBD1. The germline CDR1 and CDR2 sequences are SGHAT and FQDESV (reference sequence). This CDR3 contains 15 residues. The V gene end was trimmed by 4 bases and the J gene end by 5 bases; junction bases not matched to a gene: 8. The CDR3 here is CASSSTGGIGTEAFF. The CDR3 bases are TGTGCCAGCAGCTCTACAGGGGGCATAGGGACTGAAGCTTTCTTT. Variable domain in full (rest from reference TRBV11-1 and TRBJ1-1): EAEVAQSPRYKITEKSQAVAFWCDPISGHATLYWYRQILGQGPELLVQFQDESVVDDSQLPKDRFSAERLKGVDSTLKIQPAELGDSAMYLCASSSTGGIGTEAFFGQGTRLTVV.

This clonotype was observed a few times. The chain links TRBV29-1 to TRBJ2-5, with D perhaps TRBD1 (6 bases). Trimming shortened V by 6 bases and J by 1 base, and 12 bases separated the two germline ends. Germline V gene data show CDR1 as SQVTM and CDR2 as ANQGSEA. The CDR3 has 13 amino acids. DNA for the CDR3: TGCAGCGTCCCCCGGGACATCCAAGAGACCCAGTACTTC. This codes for CSVPRDIQETQYF.

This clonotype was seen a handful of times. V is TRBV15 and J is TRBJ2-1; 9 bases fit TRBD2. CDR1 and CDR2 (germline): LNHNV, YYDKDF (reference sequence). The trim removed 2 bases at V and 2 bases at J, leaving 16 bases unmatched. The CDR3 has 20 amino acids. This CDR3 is CATSRPFLAGKTRPYNEQFF. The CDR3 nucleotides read TGTGCCACCAGCAGACCTTTCCTAGCGGGAAAAACCCGACCCTACAATGAGCAGTTCTTC.